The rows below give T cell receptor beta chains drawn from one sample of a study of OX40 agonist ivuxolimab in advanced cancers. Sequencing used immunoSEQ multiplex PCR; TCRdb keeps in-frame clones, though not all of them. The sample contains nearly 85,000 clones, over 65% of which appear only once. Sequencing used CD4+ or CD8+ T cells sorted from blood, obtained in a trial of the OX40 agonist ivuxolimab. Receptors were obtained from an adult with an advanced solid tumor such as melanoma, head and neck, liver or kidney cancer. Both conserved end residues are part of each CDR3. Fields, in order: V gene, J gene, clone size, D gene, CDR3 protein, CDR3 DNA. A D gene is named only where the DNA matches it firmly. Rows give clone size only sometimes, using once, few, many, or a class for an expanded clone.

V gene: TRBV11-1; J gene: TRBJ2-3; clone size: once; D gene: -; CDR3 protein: CASSRKEGRRPQYF; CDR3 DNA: TGTGCCAGCAGTAGAAAGGAGGGCCGGCGTCCGCAGTATTTT
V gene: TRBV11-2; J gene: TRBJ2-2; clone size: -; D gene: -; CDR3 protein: CASSPTNTGELFF; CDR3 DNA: TGTGCCAGCAGTCCCACGAACACCGGGGAGCTGTTTTTT
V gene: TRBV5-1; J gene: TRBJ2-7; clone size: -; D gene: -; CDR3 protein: CASSLEVGGEQYF; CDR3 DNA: TGCGCCAGCAGCTTGGAGGTAGGCGGCGAGCAGTACTTC
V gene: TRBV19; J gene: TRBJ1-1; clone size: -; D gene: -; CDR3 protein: CATSEAGSDTEAFF; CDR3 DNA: TGTGCCACTTCAGAAGCGGGTAGCGACACTGAAGCTTTCTTT
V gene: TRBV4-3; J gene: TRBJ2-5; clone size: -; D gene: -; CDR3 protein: CASSRLGVQGETQYF; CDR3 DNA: TGCGCCAGCAGCCGCCTGGGTGTCCAGGGGGAGACCCAGTACTTC
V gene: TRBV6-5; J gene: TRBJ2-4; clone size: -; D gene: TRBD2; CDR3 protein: CASSYRLAGTKNIQYF; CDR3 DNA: TGTGCCAGCAGTTACCGACTAGCGGGGACCAAAAACATTCAGTACTTC
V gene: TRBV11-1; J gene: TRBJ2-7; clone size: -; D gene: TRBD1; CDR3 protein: CASSPGQGGNEQYF; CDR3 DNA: TGTGCCAGCAGCCCGGGACAGGGGGGGAACGAGCAGTACTTC
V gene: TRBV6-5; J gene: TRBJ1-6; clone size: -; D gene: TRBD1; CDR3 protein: CASNRIDRGSSPLHF; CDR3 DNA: TGTGCCAGCAACCGAATCGACAGGGGTAGTTCACCCCTCCACTTT
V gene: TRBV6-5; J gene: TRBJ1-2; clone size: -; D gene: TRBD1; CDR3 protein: CASSYDRGRLYGYTF; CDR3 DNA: TGTGCCAGCAGTTACGACAGGGGGCGCCTCTATGGCTACACCTTC
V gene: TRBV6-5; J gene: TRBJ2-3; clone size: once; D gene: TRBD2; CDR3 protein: CASRGGTPDTQYF; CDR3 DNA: TGTGCCAGCCGCGGGGGGACCCCAGATACGCAGTATTTT
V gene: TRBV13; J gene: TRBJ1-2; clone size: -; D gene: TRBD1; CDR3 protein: CASSLNRGLGYTF; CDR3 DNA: TGTGCCAGCAGCTTGAACAGGGGGCTTGGCTACACCTTC
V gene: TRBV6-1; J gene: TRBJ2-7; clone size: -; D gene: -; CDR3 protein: CASSEAMAGNHEQYF; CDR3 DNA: TGTGCCAGCAGTGAAGCGATGGCAGGAAATCACGAGCAGTACTTC
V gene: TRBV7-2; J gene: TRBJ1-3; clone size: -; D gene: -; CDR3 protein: CASSPNMAGNTIYF; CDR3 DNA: TGTGCCAGCAGCCCCAACATGGCAGGAAACACCATATATTTT
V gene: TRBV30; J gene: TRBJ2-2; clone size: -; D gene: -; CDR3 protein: CASRVTNTGELFF; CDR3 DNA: TGTGCCTCGAGGGTAACAAACACCGGGGAGCTGTTTTTT
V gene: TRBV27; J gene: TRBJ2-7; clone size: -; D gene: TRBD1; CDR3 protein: CASSLYTGGSGEQYF; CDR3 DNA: TGTGCCAGCAGTTTATACACAGGGGGATCTGGTGAGCAGTACTTC
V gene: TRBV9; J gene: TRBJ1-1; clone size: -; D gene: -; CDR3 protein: CASSVANEGTEAFF; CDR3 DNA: TGTGCCAGCAGCGTAGCGAATGAGGGCACTGAAGCTTTCTTT
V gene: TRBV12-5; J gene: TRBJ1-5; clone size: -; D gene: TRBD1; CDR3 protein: CASDTGQGRQPQHF; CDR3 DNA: TGTGCTAGTGACACCGGACAGGGCAGACAGCCCCAGCATTTT
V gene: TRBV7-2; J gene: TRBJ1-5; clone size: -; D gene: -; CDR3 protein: CATGTYSNQPQHF; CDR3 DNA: TGTGCCACAGGGACGTATAGCAATCAGCCCCAGCATTTT
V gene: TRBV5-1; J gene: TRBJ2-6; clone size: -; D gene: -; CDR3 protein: CASSLAGSRANVLTF; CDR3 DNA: TGCGCCAGCAGCTTGGCTGGGAGTAGGGCCAACGTCCTGACTTTC
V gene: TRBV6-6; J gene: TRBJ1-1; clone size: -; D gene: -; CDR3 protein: CASSSNSGNTEAFF; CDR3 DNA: TGTGCCAGCAGTTCCAATTCGGGGAACACTGAAGCTTTCTTT
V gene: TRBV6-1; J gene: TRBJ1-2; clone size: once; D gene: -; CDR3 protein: CASTVNYGYTF; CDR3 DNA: TGTGCCAGCACAGTTAACTATGGCTACACTTTC
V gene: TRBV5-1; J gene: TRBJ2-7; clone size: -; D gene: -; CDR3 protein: CASSMDIYEQYF; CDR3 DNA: TGCGCCAGCAGTATGGACATCTACGAGCAGTACTTC
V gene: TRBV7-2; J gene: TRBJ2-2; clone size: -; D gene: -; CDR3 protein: CASSLGGITLTGELFF; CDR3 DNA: TGTGCCAGCAGCCTAGGGGGTATTACCTTAACCGGGGAGCTGTTTTTT
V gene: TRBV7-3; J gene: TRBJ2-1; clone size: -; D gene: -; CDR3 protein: CASSPGGGGNEQFF; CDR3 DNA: TGTGCCAGCAGCCCAGGGGGGGGCGGCAATGAGCAGTTCTTC
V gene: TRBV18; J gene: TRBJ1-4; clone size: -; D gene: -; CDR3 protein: CASSPLDEKLFF; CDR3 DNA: TGTGCCAGCTCACCACTAGACGAAAAACTGTTTTTT
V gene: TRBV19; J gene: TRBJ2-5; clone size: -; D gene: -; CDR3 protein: CASSIFVAGKETQYF; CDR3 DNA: TGTGCCAGTAGTATTTTCGTGGCGGGGAAAGAGACCCAGTACTTC
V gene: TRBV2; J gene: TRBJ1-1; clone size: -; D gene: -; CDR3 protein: CASSHRDTEAFF; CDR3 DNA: TGTGCCAGCAGTCACAGGGACACTGAAGCTTTCTTT
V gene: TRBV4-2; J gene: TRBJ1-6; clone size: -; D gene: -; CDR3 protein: CASSQDRGGERSPLHF; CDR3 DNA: TGTGCCAGCAGCCAAGATCGTGGTGGGGAACGGTCACCCCTCCACTTT
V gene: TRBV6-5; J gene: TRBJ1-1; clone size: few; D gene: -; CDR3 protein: CASSYSAGTEAFF; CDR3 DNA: TGTGCCAGCAGTTACTCGGCGGGCACTGAAGCTTTCTTT
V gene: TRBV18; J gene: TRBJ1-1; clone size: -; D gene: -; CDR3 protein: CASSPLREVTEAFF; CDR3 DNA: TGTGCCAGCTCACCCCTGCGGGAGGTCACTGAAGCTTTCTTT
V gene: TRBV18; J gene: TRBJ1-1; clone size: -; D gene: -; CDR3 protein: CASSPQQEDGTEAFF; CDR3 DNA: TGTGCCAGCTCACCCCAACAGGAAGATGGCACTGAAGCTTTCTTT
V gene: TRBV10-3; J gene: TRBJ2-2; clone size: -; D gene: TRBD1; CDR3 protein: CAISEGQGGTGELFF; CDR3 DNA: TGTGCCATCAGTGAGGGACAGGGAGGCACCGGGGAGCTGTTTTTT
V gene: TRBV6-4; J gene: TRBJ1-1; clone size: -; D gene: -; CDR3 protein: CASSDSFIPGSQAFF; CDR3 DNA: TGTGCCAGCAGTGACTCCTTCATCCCGGGAAGCCAAGCTTTCTTT
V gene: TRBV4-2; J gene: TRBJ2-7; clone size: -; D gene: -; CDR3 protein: CASSQEITTSVDRYF; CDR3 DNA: TGTGCCAGCAGCCAAGAGATTACGACTAGTGTCGATCGGTACTTC
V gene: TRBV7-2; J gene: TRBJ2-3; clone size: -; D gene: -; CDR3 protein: CASSLVGIGLEYF; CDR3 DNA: TGTGCCAGCAGCTTAGTGGGAATAGGGTTGGAGTATTTT
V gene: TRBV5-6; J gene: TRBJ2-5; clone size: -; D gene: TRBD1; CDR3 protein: CASSEAGTEETQYF; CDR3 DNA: TGTGCCAGCAGCGAAGCCGGGACAGAAGAGACCCAGTACTTC
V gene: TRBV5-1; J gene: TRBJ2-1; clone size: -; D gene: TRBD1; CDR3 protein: CASSPRTGGENEQFF; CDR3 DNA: TGCGCCAGCAGCCCGAGGACAGGGGGCGAAAATGAGCAGTTCTTC
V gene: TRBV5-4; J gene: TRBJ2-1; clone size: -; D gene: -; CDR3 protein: CASSRGGQGNYNEQFF; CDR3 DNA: TGTGCCAGCAGCCGTGGGGGGCAGGGAAACTACAATGAGCAGTTCTTC
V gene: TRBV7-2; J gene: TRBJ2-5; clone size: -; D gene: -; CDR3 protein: CASSFHRGRSGQETQYF; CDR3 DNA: TGTGCCAGCAGCTTTCACCGGGGGCGCAGCGGACAAGAGACCCAGTACTTC
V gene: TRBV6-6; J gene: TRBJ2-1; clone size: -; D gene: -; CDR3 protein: CASSYSSDGYNEQFF; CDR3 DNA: TGTGCCAGCAGTTACTCTTCGGACGGCTACAATGAGCAGTTCTTC
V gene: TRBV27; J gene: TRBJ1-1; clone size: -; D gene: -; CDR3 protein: CASRVIASLNTEAFF; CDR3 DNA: TGTGCCAGCAGAGTAATAGCTTCCTTGAACACTGAAGCTTTCTTT
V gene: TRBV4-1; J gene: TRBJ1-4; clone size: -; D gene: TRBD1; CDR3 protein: CASSLQGGIQNEKLFF; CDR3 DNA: TGCGCCAGCAGCCTTCAGGGGGGGATCCAAAATGAAAAACTGTTTTTT
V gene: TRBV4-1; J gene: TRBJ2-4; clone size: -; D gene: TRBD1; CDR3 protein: CASSREGGQGRPQYF; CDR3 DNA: TGCGCCAGCAGCCGAGAGGGTGGACAGGGGCGCCCTCAGTACTTC
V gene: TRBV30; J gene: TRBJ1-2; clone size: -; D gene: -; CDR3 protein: CAWSRVSVTYGYTF; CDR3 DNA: TGTGCCTGGAGCCGCGTGTCAGTAACCTATGGCTACACCTTC